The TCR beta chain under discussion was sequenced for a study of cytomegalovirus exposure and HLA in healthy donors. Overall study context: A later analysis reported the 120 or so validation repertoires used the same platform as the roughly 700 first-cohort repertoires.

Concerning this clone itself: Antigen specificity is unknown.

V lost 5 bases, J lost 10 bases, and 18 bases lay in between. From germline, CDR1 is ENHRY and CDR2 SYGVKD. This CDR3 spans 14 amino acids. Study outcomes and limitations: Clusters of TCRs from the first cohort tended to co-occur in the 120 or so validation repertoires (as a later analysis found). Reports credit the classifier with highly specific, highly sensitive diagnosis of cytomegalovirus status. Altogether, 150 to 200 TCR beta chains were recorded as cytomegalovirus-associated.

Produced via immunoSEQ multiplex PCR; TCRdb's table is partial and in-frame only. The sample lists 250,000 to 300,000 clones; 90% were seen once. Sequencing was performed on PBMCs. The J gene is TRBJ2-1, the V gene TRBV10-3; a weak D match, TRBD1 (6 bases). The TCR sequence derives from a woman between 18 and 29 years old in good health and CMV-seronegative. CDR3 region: CAISLQHSGQEQFF. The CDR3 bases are TGTGCCATCAGTCTTCAGCACTCAGGACAGGAGCAGTTCTTC.